These T cell receptor beta chains were read from a single sample in a study of cytomegalovirus exposure and HLA in healthy donors. Measured with immunoSEQ multiplex PCR; TCRdb has only the in-frame clones, and not every one. The sample yields over 150,000 clones, about 85% seen once. Material for sequencing was PBMCs. These receptor sequences come from a boy aged 2 to 9 in good health and CMV-seronegative. Each CDR3 is given with its conserved first and last residue. D genes are given only for firm matches. Clone size is not always given. Where it is, it says once, few, many or a class for expanded clones.

cdr3_length: 17
clone_size: -
v_call: TRBV11-3
d_call: TRBD2
j_call: TRBJ2-1
cdr3_nt: TGTGCCAGCAGCTTGGGACGAGGGACTAGCGGGAACAATGAGCAGTTCTTC
cdr3_aa: CASSLGRGTSGNNEQFF

cdr3_length: 16
clone_size: -
v_call: TRBV30
d_call: TRBD1
j_call: TRBJ1-1
cdr3_nt: TGTGCCTGGACAGGGGGCGTTCAGTTTCGTGACACTGAAGCTTTCTTT
cdr3_aa: CAWTGGVQFRDTEAFF

cdr3_length: 14
clone_size: -
v_call: TRBV6-5
d_call: -
j_call: TRBJ1-1
cdr3_nt: TGTGCCAGCTCGAATCGGGGGGGTAGGACTGAAGCTTTCTTT
cdr3_aa: CASSNRGGRTEAFF

cdr3_length: 15
clone_size: -
v_call: TRBV10-3
d_call: -
j_call: TRBJ2-1
cdr3_nt: TGTGCCATCAGTGAGCCCGGACAGAATGGGAATGAGCAGTTCTTC
cdr3_aa: CAISEPGQNGNEQFF

cdr3_length: 13
clone_size: once
v_call: TRBV28
d_call: TRBD1
j_call: TRBJ1-4
cdr3_nt: TGTGCCAGCAAGGGGGCCCTTTCTGAAAAACTGTTTTTT
cdr3_aa: CASKGALSEKLFF

cdr3_length: 16
clone_size: -
v_call: TRBV9
d_call: TRBD1
j_call: TRBJ2-1
cdr3_nt: TGTGCCAGCAGCGGAAGACAGGGGAGTTCCTACAATGAGCAGTTCTTC
cdr3_aa: CASSGRQGSSYNEQFF

cdr3_length: 15
clone_size: -
v_call: TRBV28
d_call: -
j_call: TRBJ2-2
cdr3_nt: TGTGCCAGCATCGGTGGGGCACCCCCCTCCGGGGAGCTGTTTTTT
cdr3_aa: CASIGGAPPSGELFF

cdr3_length: 14
clone_size: -
v_call: TRBV25-1
d_call: -
j_call: TRBJ2-7
cdr3_nt: TGTGCCAGCAGTACGGGCACAGGGAGTTACGAGCAGTACTTC
cdr3_aa: CASSTGTGSYEQYF

cdr3_length: 13
clone_size: once
v_call: TRBV29-1
d_call: -
j_call: TRBJ2-5
cdr3_nt: TGCAGCGTTCGTCAGGCGGGGTCCCCGACCCAGTACTTC
cdr3_aa: CSVRQAGSPTQYF

cdr3_length: 15
clone_size: -
v_call: TRBV2
d_call: TRBD2
j_call: TRBJ2-1
cdr3_nt: TGTGCCAGCAGTGCTAGCGGGGCAACCTACAATGAGCAGTTCTTC
cdr3_aa: CASSASGATYNEQFF

cdr3_length: 12
clone_size: once
v_call: TRBV2
d_call: -
j_call: TRBJ2-3
cdr3_nt: TGTGCCAGCAGGGAGGGGTCGGATACGCAGTATTTT
cdr3_aa: CASREGSDTQYF

cdr3_length: 14
clone_size: -
v_call: TRBV19
d_call: -
j_call: TRBJ1-1
cdr3_nt: TGTGCCAGTAGTATCGGGCAGGGGAACACTGAAGCTTTCTTT
cdr3_aa: CASSIGQGNTEAFF

cdr3_length: 13
clone_size: -
v_call: TRBV19
d_call: TRBD1
j_call: TRBJ2-7
cdr3_nt: TGTGCCAGTAGCCGGGACAGCACCTACGAGCAGTACTTC
cdr3_aa: CASSRDSTYEQYF

cdr3_length: 17
clone_size: -
v_call: TRBV5-4
d_call: TRBD2
j_call: TRBJ2-1
cdr3_nt: TGTGCCAGCAGCTTGGGAGGGACTAGCGGGGGCTACAATGAGCAGTTCTTC
cdr3_aa: CASSLGGTSGGYNEQFF

cdr3_length: 16
clone_size: -
v_call: TRBV11-2
d_call: -
j_call: TRBJ1-6
cdr3_nt: TGTGCCAGCAGCTTAGATCGGGGGGGGCTAGGATCACCCCTCCACTTT
cdr3_aa: CASSLDRGGLGSPLHF